This T cell receptor beta chain was identified in a study of beta chain features in type 1 diabetes. Study information: In all, approximately 100,000,000 sorted cells from all samples were analyzed.

Stem cell-like memory, regulatory, central memory and naive CD4+ cells were sorted via CD45RO/CCR7/CD25/CD127/CD95/CD27. Once sorted, every population was more than 95% pure. The CDR3 consists of 13 residues. Germline CDR1 and CDR2: MRHNA and SNTAGT. Trimming removed 4 bases from V and 7 bases from J; junction bases left unmatched: 4. Expressed TCRB transcripts were sequenced after all isolated RNA was converted to cDNA. Profiling relied on immunoSEQ multiplex PCR, and the TCRdb table lists in-frame clones only, not all of them. The table has 150,000 to 200,000 clones, less than 9.5% seen once. The V and J genes are TRBV6-4 and TRBJ2-1; TRBD1 aligns across 7 bases. Sequenced sample: central memory CD4+ T cells from blood. The receptor's source is a woman aged 18-29 years in good health. The CDR3 sequence: CASSVDRDNEQFF. The CDR3, as DNA: TGTGCCAGCAGTGTTGACAGGGATAATGAGCAGTTCTTC.